The 8 T cell receptor beta chains given below trace back to one sample, sequenced in a study of cytomegalovirus exposure and HLA in healthy donors. 13 Jbeta primers and 60 Vbeta primers were used for the PCR. Libraries were prepared by immunoSEQ multiplex PCR; TCRdb keeps only in-frame clonotypes and omits some of them. Seen here are approximately 76,000 clones, about 69% observed once, and the top ten hold approximately 16%. Sequencing input: PBMCs. The receptors come from a woman in her forties in good health and CMV-seropositive.

This clone has a handful of counts. The J gene is TRBJ1-1, the V gene TRBV12-5, with D perhaps matching TRBD1 (5 bases). The ends were cut back, 5 bases at V and 0 bases at J, with 10 bases in the middle. This CDR3 has 14 amino acids. In germline, CDR1 is LGHNT, CDR2 FRNRAP. The DNA for the CDR3 is TGTGCTAGTGGTCAGGGATTCATGAACACTGAAGCTTTCTTT. Protein product: CASGQGFMNTEAFF. The full variable domain, with the rest looked up from reference TRBV12-5 and TRBJ1-1, is DARVTQTPRHKVTEMGQEVTMRCQPILGHNTVFWYRQTMMQGLELLAYFRNRAPLDDSGMPKDRFSAEMPDATLATLKIQPSEPRDSAVYFCASGQGFMNTEAFFGQGTRLTVV.

CDR3 nucleotides: TGTGCCATCAGGGGACAGGGGGGGTATGGCTACACCTTC. Its translation is CAIRGQGGYGYTF. The V gene is TRBV10-3, the J gene TRBJ1-2; TRBD1 agrees at 11 bases. J gave up 5 bases and V 6 bases, and 2 bases lay outside the gene matches. CDR1 is ENHRY and CDR2 is SYGVKD in the germline V gene. The CDR3 has 13 amino acids.

The V call is TRBV27, the J call TRBJ2-7; D is possibly TRBD2 (5 bases). The CDR3 runs to 16 residues. Trimming cost V 3 bases and J 0 bases, with 15 bases left between them. Germline CDR1 MNHEY, CDR2 SMNVEV (reference sequence). The CDR3 sequence is CASSFHLAVSSYEQYF. Here the CDR3 DNA reads TGTGCCAGCAGTTTCCATCTAGCTGTGAGCTCCTACGAGCAGTACTTC.

V usage is TRBV7-9 and J usage is TRBJ1-2; unclear D gene. This CDR3 is built from 17 residues. Trimming shortened V by 3 bases and J by 0 bases, and 17 bases separated the two germline ends. Germline CDR1 and CDR2: SEHNR and FQNEAQ (reference sequence). The CDR3 reads CASSFSGSPIANYGYTF. For the CDR3, the DNA is TGTGCCAGCAGCTTCTCAGGTTCCCCTATAGCTAACTATGGCTACACCTTC. Full variable domain (missing parts from reference TRBV7-9 and TRBJ1-2): DTGVSQNPRHKITKRGQNVTFRCDPISEHNRLYWYRQTLGQGPEFLTYFQNEAQLEKSRLLSDRFSAERPKGSFSTLEIQRTEQGDSAMYLCASSFSGSPIANYGYTFGSGTRLTVV.

This clone was picked up a small number of times. V and J are TRBV5-4 and TRBJ2-3; tentative D call: TRBD1 (7 bases). Per germline, CDR1 SGHNT and CDR2 YYREEE (reference sequence). The CDR3 sequence is 17 residues long. Trimming took off 4 bases at V and 1 base at J, with 19 bases between the two ends. The CDR3 reads CASSPRRGRGRTDTQYF. The DNA for the CDR3 is TGTGCCAGCAGCCCCCGGAGGGGGCGAGGTCGCACAGATACGCAGTATTTT.

The chain is built from TRBV29-1 and TRBJ2-5; 8 positions match TRBD2. The CDR3 loop spans 14 amino acids. The junction had 8 bases not matched to a gene; V was cut back by 6 bases and J by 2 bases. CDR1 and CDR2 (germline): SQVTM, ANQGSEA. This chain's CDR3 is CSVDPGGRQETQYF. The DNA of the CDR3 is TGCAGCGTGGACCCGGGCGGGAGGCAAGAGACCCAGTACTTC.

This clone has more than one count but fewer than ten. The chain couples TRBV5-1 to TRBJ1-1; TRBD1 aligns across 7 bases. The length of the CDR3 is 15 residues. V shed 5 bases and J 0 bases; nucleotides not matched to a gene: 7. Germline values: CDR1 SGHRS, CDR2 YFSETQ. In nucleotides, the CDR3 is TGCGCCAGCAGGTCCTCAGGGGGGTTGAACACTGAAGCTTTCTTT. It translates to CASRSSGGLNTEAFF.

This clone was seen more than once but under ten times. The V and J genes are TRBV13 and TRBJ1-2; 7 nucleotides align to TRBD1. Germline CDR1 reads PRHDT; CDR2 reads FYEKMQ (reference sequence). V was pared by 3 bases and J by 8 bases, with 6 bases of the junction left unmatched. The CDR3 is made up of 13 amino acids. CDR3 sequence (DNA): TGTGCCAGCAGCTTGACAGGGCGATGGGGCTACACCTTC. This encodes CASSLTGRWGYTF.